The text below deals with one T cell receptor (beta chain). What it recognizes is unknown. The data are from a study of shared clonotypes between healthy human individuals. Study-level points and caveats: Some clonotypes were shared by all four sorted-subset donors, while others were not shared. The non-shared ones had lower generation probabilities than the shared ones.

Germline CDR1 and CDR2: SGHKS and YYEKEE (reference sequence). V dropped 3 bases and J dropped 5; count of bases not matched to a gene: 10. The CDR3 is made up of 16 amino acids. Assay used: immunoSEQ multiplex PCR; TCRdb lists only in-frame clones, some missing. The sample has more than 2 million clones, roughly 95% seen once. The rearrangement links TRBV5-5 to TRBJ1-3; 8 bases are a match to TRBD1. Sequencing was done on a sample of naive CD4+ T cells sorted from blood. The subset denotes: CD45RA+ positively selected. The receptor was isolated from a young man in good health. The CDR3 coding sequence is TGTGCCAGCAGCTCCGACCTTGGACAGGGACGAAACACCATATATTTT. Translation gives CASSSDLGQGRNTIYF.